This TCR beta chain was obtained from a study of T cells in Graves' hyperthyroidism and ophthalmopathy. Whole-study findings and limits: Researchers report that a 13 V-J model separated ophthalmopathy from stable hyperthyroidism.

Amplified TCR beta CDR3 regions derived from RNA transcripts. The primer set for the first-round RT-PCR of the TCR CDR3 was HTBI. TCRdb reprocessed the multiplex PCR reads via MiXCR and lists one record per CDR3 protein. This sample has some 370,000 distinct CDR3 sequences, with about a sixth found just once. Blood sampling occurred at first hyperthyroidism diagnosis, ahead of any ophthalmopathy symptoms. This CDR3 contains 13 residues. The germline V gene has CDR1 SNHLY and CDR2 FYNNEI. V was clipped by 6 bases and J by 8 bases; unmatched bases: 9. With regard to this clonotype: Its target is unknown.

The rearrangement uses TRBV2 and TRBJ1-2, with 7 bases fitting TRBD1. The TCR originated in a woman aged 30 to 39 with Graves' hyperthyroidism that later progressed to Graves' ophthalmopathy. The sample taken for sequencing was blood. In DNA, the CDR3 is TGTGCCAGCAGCACTACAGGGGTTGACGGCTACACCTTC. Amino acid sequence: CASSTTGVDGYTF. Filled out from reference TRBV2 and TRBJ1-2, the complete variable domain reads EPEVTQTPSHQVTQMGQEVILRCVPISNHLYFYWYRQILGQKVEFLVSFYNNEISEKSEIFDDQFSVERPDGSNFTLKIRSTKLEDSAMYFCASSTTGVDGYTFGSGTRLTVV.